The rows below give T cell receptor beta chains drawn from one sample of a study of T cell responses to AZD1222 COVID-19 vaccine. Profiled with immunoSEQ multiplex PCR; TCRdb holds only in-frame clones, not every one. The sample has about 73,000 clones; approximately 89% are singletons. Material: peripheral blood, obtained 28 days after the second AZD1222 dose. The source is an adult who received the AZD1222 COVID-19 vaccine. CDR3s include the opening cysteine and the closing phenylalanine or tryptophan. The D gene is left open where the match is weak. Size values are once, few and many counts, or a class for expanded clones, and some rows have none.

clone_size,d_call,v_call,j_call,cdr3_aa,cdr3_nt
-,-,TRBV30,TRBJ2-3,CAWSMAGGTDTQYF,TGTGCCTGGAGTATGGCAGGGGGCACAGATACGCAGTATTTT
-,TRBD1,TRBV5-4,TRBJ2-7,CASSLQGSGEQYF,TGTGCCAGCAGTCTACAGGGGAGCGGCGAGCAGTACTTC
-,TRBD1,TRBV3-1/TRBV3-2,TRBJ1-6,CASSQEFVFRTGDYNSPLHF,TGTGCCAGCAGCCAAGAATTTGTCTTCCGGACAGGAGATTATAATTCACCCCTCCACTTT
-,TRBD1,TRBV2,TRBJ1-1,CASGATGGGTEAFF,TGTGCCAGCGGGGCCACAGGGGGAGGGACTGAAGCTTTCTTT
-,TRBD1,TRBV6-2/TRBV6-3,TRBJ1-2,CASSDTGGGYGYTF,TGTGCCAGCAGTGACACAGGGGGCGGCTATGGCTACACCTTC
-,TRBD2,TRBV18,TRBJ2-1,CASSTGTSGRYNEQFF,TGTGCCAGCTCCACAGGGACTAGCGGGCGTTACAATGAGCAGTTCTTC
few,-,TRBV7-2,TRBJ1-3,CASSSAGPGNTIYF,TGTGCCAGCAGCTCTGCAGGACCTGGAAACACCATATATTTT
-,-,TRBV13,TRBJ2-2,CASSLANTGELFF,TGTGCCAGCAGCTTGGCAAACACCGGGGAGCTGTTTTTT
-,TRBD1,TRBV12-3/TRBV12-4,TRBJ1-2,CASVQGALGYTF,TGTGCCAGCGTACAGGGGGCGCTGGGCTACACCTTC
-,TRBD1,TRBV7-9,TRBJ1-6,CASSLGSGGNSPLHF,TGTGCCAGCAGCTTAGGTTCAGGGGGCAATTCACCCCTCCACTTT
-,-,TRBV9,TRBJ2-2,CASSVEMWGGELFF,TGTGCCAGCAGCGTAGAGATGTGGGGCGGGGAGCTGTTTTTT
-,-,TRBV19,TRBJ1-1,CASSGGAANTEAFF,TGTGCCAGTAGTGGGGGGGCAGCGAACACTGAAGCTTTCTTT
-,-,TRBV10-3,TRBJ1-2,CAISETAPAYGYTF,TGTGCCATCAGTGAGACGGCACCCGCCTATGGCTACACCTTC
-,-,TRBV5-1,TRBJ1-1,CASSLMVFPREKNTEAFF,TGCGCCAGCAGCTTGATGGTATTCCCCAGGGAGAAAAACACTGAAGCTTTCTTT
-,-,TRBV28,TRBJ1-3,CASSSPAVTGNTIYF,TGTGCCAGCAGTTCCCCCGCAGTGACTGGAAACACCATATATTTT
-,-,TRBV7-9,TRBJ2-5,CASIRTVPRETQYF,TGTGCCAGCATCCGGACAGTCCCACGAGAGACCCAGTACTTC
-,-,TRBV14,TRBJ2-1,CASSRQSYNEQFF,TGTGCCAGCAGCCGACAGTCATACAATGAGCAGTTCTTC
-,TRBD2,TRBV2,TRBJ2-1,CASSEFSSGREQFF,TGTGCCAGCAGTGAATTTTCTAGCGGGAGGGAGCAGTTCTTC
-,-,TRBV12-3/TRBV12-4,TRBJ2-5,CASSLEGETQYF,TGTGCCAGCAGTTTGGAGGGGGAGACCCAGTACTTC
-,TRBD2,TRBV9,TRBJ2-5,CASSANRLAGEEETQYF,TGTGCCAGCAGCGCCAATCGACTAGCGGGAGAGGAGGAGACCCAGTACTTC
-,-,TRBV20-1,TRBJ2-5,CSAAQETQYF,TGCAGTGCCGCACAGGAGACCCAGTACTTC
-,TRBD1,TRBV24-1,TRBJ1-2,CATSDRTGGDYGYTF,TGTGCCACCAGTGACCGGACAGGGGGCGACTATGGCTACACCTTC
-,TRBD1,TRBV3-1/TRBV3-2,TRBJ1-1,CASSRRDRDMNTEAFF,TGTGCCAGCAGCCGCCGGGACAGGGACATGAACACTGAAGCTTTCTTT